These 22 T cell receptor beta chains originate from one sample sequenced in a study of OX40 agonist ivuxolimab in advanced cancers. Libraries were prepared by immunoSEQ multiplex PCR; TCRdb keeps only in-frame clonotypes and omits some of them. The sample lists 30,000 to 40,000 clones, roughly 80% occurring once. The sequences come from CD4+ or CD8+ T cells sorted from blood, collected in a trial of the OX40 agonist ivuxolimab. Receptor source: an adult with an advanced solid tumor such as melanoma, head and neck, liver or kidney cancer.

The chain recombines TRBV27 with TRBJ2-3; D gene ambiguous. CDR1 and CDR2 from the germline V gene are MNHEY and SMNVEV (reference sequence). Trimming cost V 4 bases and J 1 base, with 6 bases left between them. This CDR3 contains 13 residues. CDR3 sequence reads: CASSSSGTDTQYF. The CDR3 bases are TGTGCCAGCAGTTCCAGCGGCACAGATACGCAGTATTTT.

The chain employs TRBV19 and TRBJ1-1; 9 positions agree with TRBD1. Germline-derived CDR1 and CDR2 are LNHDA and SQIVND (reference sequence). The ends lost 0 bases at V and 1 base at J; junction bases unmatched: 3. The CDR3 length is 16 residues. CDR3 nucleotide sequence: TGTGCCAGTAGTATAGATTGGGACAGGGCGAACACTGAAGCTTTCTTT. It translates to CASSIDWDRANTEAFF.

This chain joins TRBV6-6 and TRBJ1-5, with D possibly TRBD1 on 6 matching bases. The V gene's germline CDR1 is MNHNY and CDR2 SVGAGI (reference sequence). The CDR3 runs 13 residues. V lost 10 bases and J lost 8, with 18 bases in between. CDR3 sequence reads: CAIQSRGREPQHF. CDR3 DNA sequence: TGTGCCATCCAAAGCAGGGGACGGGAGCCCCAGCATTTT.

The rearrangement joins TRBV10-1 to TRBJ2-5, with a possible D match to TRBD1 (5 bases). The closer fit of TRBJ2-7 to the DNA end suggests the J call may be wrong. Germline lookup yields CDR1 WNHNN and CDR2 SYGVQD (reference sequence). The CDR3 loop spans 15 amino acids. CDR3 protein: CASSDSAGWTYEQYF. CDR3 bases: TGCGCCAGCAGTGATTCGGCAGGGTGGACCTACGAGCAGTACTTC.

CDR3 sequence: CASSPGVNSYEQYF. CDR3 DNA sequence: TGTGCCAGCTCACCAGGGGTAAACTCCTACGAGCAGTACTTC. The gene calls are TRBV18 and TRBJ2-7; D remains unclear. CDR1 and CDR2 (germline): KGHSH, LQKENI. Trimming pared 2 bases from V and 0 bases from J, leaving 8 bases between. The CDR3 runs 14 residues.

In its sample, this clone was seen once. The chain links TRBV19 to TRBJ2-7; D gene ambiguous. Germline CDR1 and CDR2: LNHDA and SQIVND (reference sequence). The CDR3 extends over 13 amino acids. V lost 4 bases and J lost 3, with 10 bases in between. CDR3 coding DNA: TGTGCCAGTAGTACAGGACCCCACTACGAGCAGTACTTC. It specifies CASSTGPHYEQYF.

The chain links TRBV4-1 to TRBJ2-1, with 10 bases aligning to TRBD1. The CDR3 runs 17 residues. Losses at the gene ends were 2 bases for V and 2 bases for J; bases not matched to a gene: 6. Germline CDR1 reads MGHRA; CDR2 reads YSYEKL. The CDR3 loop is CASSQPLGQGTYNEQFF. DNA of the CDR3: TGCGCCAGCAGCCAACCCTTGGGACAGGGGACCTACAATGAGCAGTTCTTC.

This chain uses TRBV30 with TRBJ2-1; possibly TRBD1 or TRBD2 for D (5 bases each). Germline assignment: CDR1 GTSNPN and CDR2 SVGIG (reference sequence). Trimming pared 3 bases from V and 3 bases from J, leaving 18 bases between. CDR3 size: 16 residues. The CDR3 DNA reads TGTGCCTGGAGCGAACCCTTGGGGACCCGCTACAATGAGCAGTTCTTC. This translates into CAWSEPLGTRYNEQFF.

The rearrangement links TRBV28 to TRBJ1-2; 8 bases are a match to TRBD1. The CDR3 has 14 residues. Germline V gives CDR1 MDHEN, CDR2 SYDVKM. Unmatched junction bases numbered 10, after V lost 5 bases and J lost 8 bases. CDR3 in DNA: TGTGCCAGCAGTACCCCGACAGGGGCGGGGGGCTACACCTTC. Translated: CASSTPTGAGGYTF.

The chain couples TRBV28 to TRBJ1-2; D is unresolved. This CDR3 contains 15 residues. The V gene's germline CDR1 is MDHEN and CDR2 SYDVKM. Deletions cut 6 bases from V and 4 bases from J, with 18 bases between. The CDR3 coding sequence is TGTGCCAGCAGCCAACTCCAAACAGATATCTATGGCTACACCTTC. This codes for CASSQLQTDIYGYTF.

V and J are TRBV5-6 and TRBJ2-4; D not resolved. Germline CDR1 reads SGHDT; CDR2 reads YYEEEE. This CDR3 is 14 amino acids long. V was clipped by 2 bases and J by 0 bases, with 6 bases between them. This CDR3 is CASSFFGAKNIQYF. DNA for the CDR3: TGTGCCAGCAGCTTTTTCGGAGCCAAAAACATTCAGTACTTC. Using reference TRBV5-6 and TRBJ2-4 for the parts outside the CDR3, the full variable domain is DAGVTQSPTHLIKTRGQQVTLRCSPKSGHDTVSWYQQALGQGPQFIFQYYEEEERQRGNFPDRFSGHQFPNYSSELNVNALLLGDSALYLCASSFFGAKNIQYFGAGTRLSVL.

The count of this clone is one. This chain links TRBV18 with TRBJ2-1; the match to TRBD2 covers 7 bases. This CDR3 region has 18 residues. Unmatched junction bases numbered 11, after V lost 3 bases and J lost 0 bases. Germline V lookup: CDR1 KGHSH, CDR2 LQKENI. CDR3 sequence (DNA): TGTGCCAGCTCACCTGGGGGGTCTAGCGGTATCTCCTACAATGAGCAGTTCTTC. Translating gives CASSPGGSSGISYNEQFF.

This chain joins TRBV7-2 and TRBJ2-5, with 12 bases aligning to TRBD2. Germline lookup yields CDR1 SGHTA and CDR2 FQGNSA. V gave up 5 bases and J gave up 6 bases; unmatched junction bases: 4. The CDR3 runs 14 residues. The CDR3 reads CASSQTSGRQTQYF. The CDR3 nucleotides read TGTGCCAGCAGCCAGACTAGCGGGAGACAGACCCAGTACTTC.

The V and J genes are TRBV29-1 and TRBJ1-2; a possible D gene is TRBD1 (5 bases). V lost 6 bases to trimming and J lost 4 bases, with 18 bases between them. Germline V gene lookup returns CDR1 SQVTM and CDR2 ANQGSEA. The CDR3 covers 14 residues. The DNA for the CDR3 is TGCAGCGTCGCCGGGGGGGTAGCCTCCTATGGCTACACCTTC. Translating it yields CSVAGGVASYGYTF.

This chain links TRBV5-1 with TRBJ2-5; no firm D call. This CDR3 comprises 13 residues. Germline CDR1 is SGHRS and CDR2 is YFSETQ. The V end was cut by 2 bases, the J end by 4 bases, with 9 bases between. The CDR3 loop is CASSLRGRETQYF. DNA of the CDR3: TGCGCCAGCAGCTTACGAGGTCGAGAGACCCAGTACTTC.

This clone was observed a single time. The chain employs TRBV10-3 and TRBJ2-2, with D possibly being TRBD1 or TRBD2 (5 bases each). V was trimmed by 6 bases and J by 2 bases, leaving 10 bases between them. The V gene's germline CDR1 is ENHRY and CDR2 SYGVKD. The CDR3 totals 14 residues. The CDR3, as DNA: TGTGCCATCAGCGGGACCTCAAACACCGGGGAGCTGTTTTTT. This codes for CAISGTSNTGELFF.

This chain joins TRBV7-2 and TRBJ2-7, with 7 bases matching TRBD1. Losses at the gene ends were 1 base for V and 7 bases for J; bases not matched to a gene: 7. The CDR3 is made up of 14 amino acids. The germline V gene encodes CDR1 SGHTA and CDR2 FQGNSA. The CDR3 region has the DNA TGTGCCAGCAGCTTAGACAGGGGCACAAGGGAGCAGTACTTC. It encodes CASSLDRGTREQYF.

Comment on this clone: Other DNA sequences from this sample encode an identical CDR3 as well. The chain carries TRBV7-2 and TRBJ2-1; 8 bases fit TRBD2. The germline V gene has CDR1 SGHTA and CDR2 FQGNSA. CDR3 length: 15 amino acids. After removal of 4 bases from V and 1 base from J, the junction contained 3 bases not matched to a gene. The CDR3 coding sequence is TGTGCCAGCAGCTCGGGACTAGGTTCCTACAATGAGCAGTTCTTC. It is translated as CASSSGLGSYNEQFF.

The rearrangement joins TRBV7-8 to TRBJ2-7; no definite D call. Trimming removed 5 bases from V and 0 bases from J, with 5 bases in between. The length of the CDR3 is 12 residues. CDR1 and CDR2 (germline): SGHVS, FQNEAQ. The CDR3 is CASSTYSYEQYF. The CDR3 DNA sequence: TGTGCCAGCAGCACTTACTCCTACGAGCAGTACTTC.

The CDR3 bases are TGTGCCAGCAGCCCCCCCGTCGTCGGGGAGCTGTTTTTT. This gives the protein CASSPPVVGELFF. V gene TRBV28 combines with J gene TRBJ2-2; D remains ambiguous. The V gene's germline CDR1 is MDHEN and CDR2 SYDVKM. The CDR3 is 13 amino acids. Between the trimmed V and J ends, which lost 6 bases and 7 bases, there was a span of 12 bases.

This clone was seen a few times. This rearrangement joins TRBV7-8 to TRBJ1-2; a weak D match, TRBD1 (6 bases). The germline gives CDR1 SGHVS, CDR2 FQNEAQ. The germline V and J ends were trimmed by 0 bases and 8 bases, with 10 bases remaining between them. CDR3 size: 13 residues. CDR3 in DNA: TGTGCCAGCAGCTTAGCGGGGGCGTTGGGCTACACCTTC. This encodes CASSLAGALGYTF.

This chain joins TRBV10-3 and TRBJ2-1, with D unresolved. Trimming left V 9 bases short and J 8 bases short, with 17 bases between. Per the germline V gene, CDR1 is ENHRY and CDR2 is SYGVKD. The CDR3 totals 13 residues. For the CDR3, the DNA is TGTGCCATATGCCCACTGGGATCGGATGAGCAGTTCTTC. Its protein is CAICPLGSDEQFF.